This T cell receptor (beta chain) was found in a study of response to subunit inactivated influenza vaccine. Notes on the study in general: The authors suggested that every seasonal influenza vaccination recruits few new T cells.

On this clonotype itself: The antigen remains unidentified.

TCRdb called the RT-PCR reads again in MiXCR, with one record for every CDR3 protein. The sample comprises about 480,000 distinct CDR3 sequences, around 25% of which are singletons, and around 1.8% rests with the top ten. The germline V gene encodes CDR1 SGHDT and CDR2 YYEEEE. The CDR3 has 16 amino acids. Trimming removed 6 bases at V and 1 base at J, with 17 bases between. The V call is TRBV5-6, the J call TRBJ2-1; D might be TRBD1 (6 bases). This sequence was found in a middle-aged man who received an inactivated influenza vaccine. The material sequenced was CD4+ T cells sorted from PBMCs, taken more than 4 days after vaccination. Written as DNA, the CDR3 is TGTGCCAGCACCCACTCCGGGACACTATCCTACAATGAGCAGTTCTTC. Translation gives CASTHSGTLSYNEQFF.